The rows below give T cell receptor beta chains drawn from one sample of a study of cytomegalovirus exposure and HLA in healthy donors. Only in-frame clones appear in the TCRdb table, and some are missing; sequencing was by immunoSEQ multiplex PCR. The sample gives some 140,000 clones, about two thirds of which show up once; 2% to 2.5% is in the top ten. The sequenced sample consisted of PBMCs. These receptors were taken from a woman aged 35 to 49 in good health and CMV-seronegative. Each CDR3 is given with its conserved first and last residue. Fields, in order: clone size, V gene, D gene, J gene, CDR3 DNA, CDR3 protein. A D gene is named only where the DNA matches it firmly. Size is omitted from some rows. Given values are once, few, many or a class for expanded clones.

clone size: few
V gene: TRBV7-9
D gene: .
J gene: TRBJ1-1
CDR3 DNA: TGTGCCAGCAGCCCTGTCCTGAACACTGAAGCTTTCTTT
CDR3 protein: CASSPVLNTEAFF

clone size: .
V gene: TRBV30
D gene: .
J gene: TRBJ1-5
CDR3 DNA: TGTGCCTGGAGTAGAGGACAGTTTAATCAGCCCCAGCATTTT
CDR3 protein: CAWSRGQFNQPQHF

clone size: .
V gene: TRBV21-1
D gene: .
J gene: TRBJ1-2
CDR3 DNA: TGTGCCAGCAACACAGGGCCAAACTATGGCTACACCTTC
CDR3 protein: CASNTGPNYGYTF

clone size: many
V gene: TRBV14
D gene: TRBD1
J gene: TRBJ1-1
CDR3 DNA: TGTGCCAGCAGCCCACAGGGGGGACATAAGACAGGAGCTTTCTTT
CDR3 protein: CASSPQGGHKTGAFF

clone size: .
V gene: TRBV6-5
D gene: .
J gene: TRBJ2-3
CDR3 DNA: TGTGCCAGCAGGACTAGAGTTTTGGCAGATACGCAGTATTTT
CDR3 protein: CASRTRVLADTQYF

clone size: .
V gene: TRBV28
D gene: TRBD2
J gene: TRBJ2-7
CDR3 DNA: TGTGCCAGCAGTTTACCCCTTGTGAGCGGGGGGCCGGGGGAGCAGTACTTC
CDR3 protein: CASSLPLVSGGPGEQYF

clone size: .
V gene: TRBV2
D gene: .
J gene: TRBJ2-1
CDR3 DNA: TGTGCCAGCAGTGAACAGAGGCTCTCCTACAATGAGCAGTTCTTC
CDR3 protein: CASSEQRLSYNEQFF

clone size: .
V gene: TRBV4-1
D gene: TRBD1
J gene: TRBJ1-4
CDR3 DNA: TGCGCCAGCAGCCAATCCGGACAGGGAGATGAAAAACTGTTTTTT
CDR3 protein: CASSQSGQGDEKLFF

clone size: .
V gene: TRBV5-6
D gene: TRBD1
J gene: TRBJ2-7
CDR3 DNA: TGTGCCAGCAATTTCAGACCGGACAGGATATCCTCCTACGAGCAGTACTTC
CDR3 protein: CASNFRPDRISSYEQYF

clone size: .
V gene: TRBV27
D gene: .
J gene: TRBJ2-3
CDR3 DNA: TGTGCCAGTCACAGGGTAGCTAGCACAGATACGCAGTATTTT
CDR3 protein: CASHRVASTDTQYF

clone size: .
V gene: TRBV15
D gene: TRBD2
J gene: TRBJ2-3
CDR3 DNA: TGTGCCACCAGCATAGGCACGGGAGGGGGCACAGATACGCAGTATTTT
CDR3 protein: CATSIGTGGGTDTQYF

clone size: medium-sized
V gene: TRBV19
D gene: TRBD2
J gene: TRBJ2-7
CDR3 DNA: TGTGCCAGTAGTATGGCTAGCGGAATTCCTTCCTACGAGCAGTACTTC
CDR3 protein: CASSMASGIPSYEQYF

clone size: .
V gene: TRBV28
D gene: TRBD1
J gene: TRBJ1-5
CDR3 DNA: TGTGCCAGCAGCCGGTACAGGGGATCGCAGCCCCAGCATTTT
CDR3 protein: CASSRYRGSQPQHF

clone size: few
V gene: TRBV7-8
D gene: TRBD1
J gene: TRBJ2-6
CDR3 DNA: TGTGCCAGCAGGTTGGGACAGCGGACCTCTGGGGCCAACGTCCTGACTTTC
CDR3 protein: CASRLGQRTSGANVLTF

clone size: .
V gene: TRBV6-1
D gene: .
J gene: TRBJ1-2
CDR3 DNA: TGTGCCAGCAGTGAACAAGGAGGGATGCTCTATGGCTACACCTTC
CDR3 protein: CASSEQGGMLYGYTF

clone size: .
V gene: TRBV4-1
D gene: TRBD1
J gene: TRBJ1-1
CDR3 DNA: TGCGCCAGCAGCTTTGGGACAGGGGCGAACACTGAAGCTTTCTTT
CDR3 protein: CASSFGTGANTEAFF

clone size: .
V gene: TRBV25-1
D gene: .
J gene: TRBJ1-6
CDR3 DNA: TGTGCCAGCACCCCAGAGGGGGCCTATAATTCACCCCTCCACTTT
CDR3 protein: CASTPEGAYNSPLHF

clone size: .
V gene: TRBV19
D gene: TRBD1
J gene: TRBJ1-5
CDR3 DNA: TGTGCCAGTACCCAGACAGGGGGCGTAAGCAATCAGCCCCAGCATTTT
CDR3 protein: CASTQTGGVSNQPQHF

clone size: .
V gene: TRBV29-1
D gene: .
J gene: TRBJ2-2
CDR3 DNA: TGCAGCGTTGGAGAGACAGGACGTAACGGGGAGCTGTTTTTT
CDR3 protein: CSVGETGRNGELFF

clone size: .
V gene: TRBV7-2
D gene: TRBD2
J gene: TRBJ2-7
CDR3 DNA: TGTGCCAGCAGCAGGACTAGCGGGGGGCACGAGCAGTACTTC
CDR3 protein: CASSRTSGGHEQYF

clone size: .
V gene: TRBV5-4
D gene: TRBD2
J gene: TRBJ2-5
CDR3 DNA: TGTGCCAGCAGCCGTGGACTAGCGGGGGGCCAGACCCAGTACTTC
CDR3 protein: CASSRGLAGGQTQYF

clone size: .
V gene: TRBV28
D gene: .
J gene: TRBJ1-3
CDR3 DNA: TGTGCCAGCAACGGGGGAACCATCTCTGGAAACACCATATATTTT
CDR3 protein: CASNGGTISGNTIYF

clone size: .
V gene: TRBV2
D gene: .
J gene: TRBJ2-7
CDR3 DNA: TGTGCCAGCAGTGAAGGACAGGCAAGGGGTTACTACGAGCAGTACTTC
CDR3 protein: CASSEGQARGYYEQYF

clone size: .
V gene: TRBV2
D gene: .
J gene: TRBJ1-4
CDR3 DNA: TGTGCCAGCAATGTTGGGGGGTTGGGTGAAAAACTGTTTTTT
CDR3 protein: CASNVGGLGEKLFF

clone size: .
V gene: TRBV4-1
D gene: .
J gene: TRBJ1-2
CDR3 DNA: TGCGCCAGCAGCCAACAACCTCAGGTTAACTATGGCTACACCTTC
CDR3 protein: CASSQQPQVNYGYTF

clone size: .
V gene: TRBV5-4
D gene: .
J gene: TRBJ1-1
CDR3 DNA: TGTGCCAGCAGCCTCCAGGGGATATTGAACACTGAAGCTTTCTTT
CDR3 protein: CASSLQGILNTEAFF

clone size: once
V gene: TRBV11-1
D gene: .
J gene: TRBJ1-1
CDR3 DNA: TGTGCCAGCAGCTGGGGGGGGGCTGAAGCTTTCTTT
CDR3 protein: CASSWGGAEAFF

clone size: few
V gene: TRBV19
D gene: .
J gene: TRBJ2-3
CDR3 DNA: TGTGCCAGTAGTATAGGGGGCAGCCGCACAGATACGCAGTATTTT
CDR3 protein: CASSIGGSRTDTQYF

clone size: .
V gene: TRBV5-1
D gene: .
J gene: TRBJ2-1
CDR3 DNA: TGCGCCAGCAGTGCGCAGGGGATTTACAATGAGCAGTTCTTC
CDR3 protein: CASSAQGIYNEQFF

clone size: .
V gene: TRBV2
D gene: .
J gene: TRBJ1-1
CDR3 DNA: TGTGCCAGCAGCTCCCACGACAGTCCAACTGAAGCTTTCTTT
CDR3 protein: CASSSHDSPTEAFF

clone size: .
V gene: TRBV19
D gene: .
J gene: TRBJ1-5
CDR3 DNA: TGTGCCAGTAAGCAGGGGCTCTTAAATCAGCCCCAGCATTTT
CDR3 protein: CASKQGLLNQPQHF

clone size: few
V gene: TRBV19
D gene: .
J gene: TRBJ1-1
CDR3 DNA: TGTGCCAGTAGTCTTTCCTTGAACACTGAAGCTTTCTTT
CDR3 protein: CASSLSLNTEAFF

clone size: few
V gene: TRBV7-9
D gene: TRBD1
J gene: TRBJ1-2
CDR3 DNA: TGTGCCAGCAGCCCTCGGGGTGTGACAGGGAACTATGGCTACACCTTC
CDR3 protein: CASSPRGVTGNYGYTF

clone size: .
V gene: TRBV4-1
D gene: TRBD2
J gene: TRBJ2-2
CDR3 DNA: TGCGCCAGCAGGGCAGGGAGCGGGGGTCTCACCGGGGAGCTGTTTTTT
CDR3 protein: CASRAGSGGLTGELFF

clone size: .
V gene: TRBV28
D gene: .
J gene: TRBJ1-2
CDR3 DNA: TGTGCCAGCAGTTTCCTGGACCGGGAGGGATATGGCTACACCTTC
CDR3 protein: CASSFLDREGYGYTF

clone size: few
V gene: TRBV18
D gene: TRBD1
J gene: TRBJ2-2
CDR3 DNA: TGTGCCAGCTCTCTCGGACAGGGGGCTACCGGGGAGCTGTTTTTT
CDR3 protein: CASSLGQGATGELFF

clone size: .
V gene: TRBV28
D gene: .
J gene: TRBJ1-6
CDR3 DNA: TGTGCCAGCAGCCCGACACAGATTCGGTCACCCCTCCACTTT
CDR3 protein: CASSPTQIRSPLHF

clone size: .
V gene: TRBV5-1
D gene: .
J gene: TRBJ2-7
CDR3 DNA: TGCGCCAGCAGCTTGGTAGGACCCCGGAGGACCTACGAGCAGTACTTC
CDR3 protein: CASSLVGPRRTYEQYF

clone size: .
V gene: TRBV21-1
D gene: .
J gene: TRBJ1-1
CDR3 DNA: TGTGCCAGCAGCAAAGAAGGGACAGGGTGGCCTGAAGCTTTCTTT
CDR3 protein: CASSKEGTGWPEAFF

clone size: few
V gene: TRBV18
D gene: .
J gene: TRBJ2-7
CDR3 DNA: TGTGCCAGCTCACCACGCCGAGGTTACGAGCAGTACTTC
CDR3 protein: CASSPRRGYEQYF

clone size: .
V gene: TRBV6-1
D gene: .
J gene: TRBJ1-6
CDR3 DNA: TGTGCCAGCAGTGACAGGGCAAGCTCCTATAATTCACCCCTCCACTTT
CDR3 protein: CASSDRASSYNSPLHF

clone size: .
V gene: TRBV29-1
D gene: .
J gene: TRBJ1-3
CDR3 DNA: TGCAGCGTTGAGGATCTAGATGGAAACACCATATATTTC
CDR3 protein: CSVEDLDGNTIYF

clone size: few
V gene: TRBV29-1
D gene: TRBD2
J gene: TRBJ2-5
CDR3 DNA: TGCAGCGTAACCGGACTAGCGGGGAGTATTGGGGAGACCCAGTACTTC
CDR3 protein: CSVTGLAGSIGETQYF

clone size: .
V gene: TRBV30
D gene: .
J gene: TRBJ1-5
CDR3 DNA: TGTGCCTGGAGTCCGGGACATAGACAGCCCCAGCATTTT
CDR3 protein: CAWSPGHRQPQHF

clone size: .
V gene: TRBV21-1
D gene: .
J gene: TRBJ1-4
CDR3 DNA: TGTGCCAGCAAAGACCCAATTTTTCCCTGCAATTCGAGTCCTGCACGGGTGGAAAAACTGTTTTTT
CDR3 protein: CASKDPIFPCNSSPARVEKLFF

clone size: .
V gene: TRBV19
D gene: TRBD1
J gene: TRBJ1-2
CDR3 DNA: TGTGCCAGTAGCCTACTAAGGGGCAGGGGGGACTATGGCTACACCTTC
CDR3 protein: CASSLLRGRGDYGYTF

clone size: .
V gene: TRBV7-2
D gene: .
J gene: TRBJ1-1
CDR3 DNA: TGTGCCAGCAGCTTAGTCCCCGGGGGGAACACTGAAGCTTTCTTT
CDR3 protein: CASSLVPGGNTEAFF

clone size: few
V gene: TRBV9
D gene: TRBD2
J gene: TRBJ2-3
CDR3 DNA: TGTGCCAGCAGCCGAGGCGGGGGAGGAGATACGCAGTATTTT
CDR3 protein: CASSRGGGGDTQYF

clone size: .
V gene: TRBV30
D gene: TRBD1
J gene: TRBJ1-1
CDR3 DNA: TGTGCCTGCGAGGAGGGGGCGATGAACACTGAAGCTTTCTTT
CDR3 protein: CACEEGAMNTEAFF

clone size: .
V gene: TRBV25-1
D gene: .
J gene: TRBJ1-2
CDR3 DNA: TGTGCCAGCAGTGAATATAAGGGGAAGAACTATGGCTACACCTTC
CDR3 protein: CASSEYKGKNYGYTF

clone size: .
V gene: TRBV6-5
D gene: .
J gene: TRBJ1-2
CDR3 DNA: TGTGCCAGCAGCCAGGGCTTCGGGTATGGCTACACCTTC
CDR3 protein: CASSQGFGYGYTF

clone size: .
V gene: TRBV13
D gene: TRBD2
J gene: TRBJ2-3
CDR3 DNA: TGTGCCAGCAGCTTAATCCTAGCGGGGTACACAGATACGCAGTATTTT
CDR3 protein: CASSLILAGYTDTQYF

clone size: .
V gene: TRBV30
D gene: .
J gene: TRBJ1-1
CDR3 DNA: TGTGCCTGGAGTGTACAGGACACTGAAGCTTTCTTT
CDR3 protein: CAWSVQDTEAFF